These 17 T cell receptor beta chains were all obtained from the same sample, sequenced in a study of human T cells and chemical hapten exposure. TCRdb redid the calling of the RACE reads with MiXCR, one entry per CDR3 protein. The sample yields more than 250,000 distinct CDR3 sequences, approximately 8.6% seen once. The time point: pre-sensitization, week 0. The treatment is: therapeutic diphenylcyclopropenone sensitization with weekly scalp DPC. Sequencing was performed on whole blood, taken in connection with sensitization to the hapten diphenylcyclopropenone (DPC). The receptor source for this set is a woman in her thirties or forties with alopecia areata. Some clones in this sample may be carry-over from other donors' samples.

The V and J genes are TRBV27 and TRBJ2-1; TRBD2 is a possible D gene (6 bases). Germline V gene lookup returns CDR1 MNHEY and CDR2 SMNVEV (reference sequence). The CDR3 loop spans 14 amino acids. V was shortened by 2 bases and J by 5 bases, with 10 bases between the two germline ends. This chain's CDR3 is CASSLRGLNNEQFF. CDR3 DNA sequence: TGTGCCAGCAGTTTAAGGGGACTTAACAATGAGCAGTTCTTC.

The sample holds a few counts of this clonotype. This chain connects TRBV7-9 to TRBJ1-5; D unclear. CDR1 is SEHNR, CDR2 FQNEAQ, per germline (reference sequence). Deletions cut 1 base from V and 5 bases from J, with 6 bases between. CDR3 length: 13 amino acids. CDR3 in amino acids: CASSLVEDQPQHF. For the CDR3, the DNA is TGTGCCAGCAGCTTAGTGGAAGATCAGCCCCAGCATTTT.

This clonotype was counted a few times. The chain couples TRBV4-3 to TRBJ2-3; 12 nucleotides align to TRBD2. The V gene's germline CDR1 is LGHNA and CDR2 YSLEER. CDR3 length: 17 amino acids. Trimming at V came to 0 bases and at J to 6 bases, leaving 7 bases not matched to a gene. For the CDR3, the DNA is TGCGCCAGCAGCCAAGAAAGAAGACTAGCGGGAGTGGATACGCAGTATTTT. Translating it yields CASSQERRLAGVDTQYF.

The chain is built from TRBV27 and TRBJ2-3; no clear D. CDR3 size: 15 residues. The V gene's germline CDR1 is MNHEY and CDR2 SMNVEV (reference sequence). V lost 5 bases and J lost 2, with 14 bases in between. CDR3 bases: TGTGCCAGCAGTCCCCAGAGTGGCTCCACAGATACGCAGTATTTT. Amino acids: CASSPQSGSTDTQYF.

At least ten counts were recorded for this clonotype. The chain uses TRBV6-2 or TRBV6-3 and TRBJ2-1, with a possible D match to TRBD2 (6 bases). V lost 6 bases and J 3 bases, leaving 15 bases between the germline ends. The CDR3 is 15 amino acids. The germline gives CDR1 MNHEY, CDR2 SVGEGT. CDR3 DNA: TGTGCCAGCAGAAGAACTAGCACTTACTACAATGAGCAGTTCTTC. This codes for CASRRTSTYYNEQFF.

This clonotype showed up just a few times. This chain connects TRBV5-1 to TRBJ1-1; D gene ambiguous. Germline V gene data show CDR1 as SGHRS and CDR2 as YFSETQ. This CDR3 is 14 amino acids long. The V end lost 4 bases, the J end lost 0 bases, and 10 bases lay between the germline ends. CDR3 DNA: TGCGCCAGCAGCCCCCTTACTGTGAACACTGAAGCTTTCTTT. It yields the protein CASSPLTVNTEAFF.

This clonotype was recorded many times. This sequence joins TRBV7-9 and TRBJ2-3, with D uncertain. CDR3 length: 16 residues. The ends were cut back, 8 bases at V and 0 bases at J, with 18 bases in the middle. CDR1 and CDR2 (germline): SEHNR, FQNEAQ (reference sequence). CDR3 sequence (DNA): TGTGCCAGCCAGAAATTAGATCCCGCTAGCACAGATACGCAGTATTTT. This encodes CASQKLDPASTDTQYF.

Ten or more counts support this clonotype. V usage is TRBV7-6 and J usage is TRBJ2-3, with 7 positions matching TRBD1. The CDR3 is 17 residues long. Germline lookup yields CDR1 SGHVS and CDR2 FNYEAQ. The junction had 12 bases not matched to a gene; V was cut back by 6 bases and J by 0 bases. The CDR3: CASRISSGTVSTDTQYF. CDR3 in DNA: TGTGCCAGCAGAATCTCGTCGGGGACAGTTAGCACAGATACGCAGTATTTT.

This clonotype came up a few times. The chain joins TRBV7-8 to TRBJ2-5, with D tentatively TRBD1 or TRBD2 (5 bases each). Trimming shortened V by 8 bases and J by 1 base, and 14 bases separated the two germline ends. The CDR3 spans 14 residues. Germline V gene data show CDR1 as SGHVS and CDR2 as FQNEAQ. The CDR3 here is CASRPGRVQETQYF. CDR3 in DNA: TGTGCCAGCCGCCCGGGACGGGTCCAAGAGACCCAGTACTTC.

This clonotype was seen a few times. The chain is built from TRBV28 and TRBJ2-3; 9 positions match TRBD2. V lost 6 bases and J lost 6; bases outside the gene matches: 13. Germline lookup yields CDR1 MDHEN and CDR2 SYDVKM. The CDR3 runs to 16 residues. CDR3 sequence: CASRLAGDPEGDTQYF. CDR3 DNA: TGTGCCAGCAGATTAGCGGGAGACCCGGAGGGGGATACGCAGTATTTT.

The chain is built from TRBV29-1 and TRBJ2-5, with D possibly TRBD2 on 6 matching bases. The germline V gene encodes CDR1 SQVTM and CDR2 ANQGSEA. This CDR3 has 13 amino acids. Deletions cut 4 bases from V and 5 bases from J, with 14 bases between. The CDR3 reads CSVGPTSTETQYF. CDR3 in DNA: TGCAGCGTTGGGCCGACTAGTACGGAGACCCAGTACTTC.

This clonotype was seen only a few times. The V and J genes are TRBV7-9 and TRBJ1-2; D is possibly TRBD1 (5 bases). Trimming removed 2 bases from V and 0 bases from J, with 10 bases in between. The CDR3 totals 15 residues. Per germline, CDR1 SEHNR and CDR2 FQNEAQ (reference sequence). The CDR3, as DNA: TGTGCCAGCAGCTTACAGGGTACAGCTAACTATGGCTACACCTTC. Translated: CASSLQGTANYGYTF.

The sample holds many counts of this clonotype. V is TRBV27 and J is TRBJ1-4; no clear D. The CDR3 is made up of 14 amino acids. CDR1 is MNHEY, CDR2 SMNVEV, per germline (reference sequence). The V and J ends lost 7 bases and 0 bases respectively, with 9 bases between them. The CDR3 loop is CASTSGSTNEKLFF. CDR3 bases: TGTGCCAGCACCTCCGGGTCAACTAATGAAAAACTGTTTTTT.

The chain is built from TRBV11-2 and TRBJ2-7, with D perhaps matching TRBD2 (6 bases). The CDR3 covers 14 residues. Trimming took off 5 bases at V and 1 base at J, with 12 bases between the two ends. Germline V gene lookup returns CDR1 SGHAT and CDR2 FQNNGV. In DNA form, the CDR3 reads TGTGCCAGCAGCGCGGGGCTAGTATCCTACGAGCAGTACTTC. Translating gives CASSAGLVSYEQYF.

The chain employs TRBV29-1 and TRBJ2-7; 7 nucleotides line up with TRBD1. CDR1 SQVTM and CDR2 ANQGSEA come from the germline V gene. J lost 0 bases, V lost 6 bases, and 2 bases had no gene match. The CDR3 sequence is 12 residues long. This CDR3 is CSVTGVSYEQYF. CDR3 nucleotide sequence: TGCAGCGTCACAGGGGTCTCCTACGAGCAGTACTTC.

This clonotype has more than one count but fewer than ten. The chain is built from TRBV24-1 and TRBJ2-2; D perhaps matches TRBD2 (7 bases). The V end was cut by 9 bases, the J end by 3 bases, with 13 bases between. This CDR3 region has 14 residues. Germline loops: CDR1 KGHDR, CDR2 SFDVKD. CDR3 protein: CATARGAHTGELFF. CDR3 coding DNA: TGTGCCACCGCCCGGGGGGCGCACACCGGGGAGCTGTTTTTT.

This clonotype was counted ten times or more. The chain has TRBV7-2 and TRBJ1-6; 8 bases fit TRBD1. The CDR3 extends over 18 amino acids. Trimming took 4 bases from V and 0 from J; bases not matched to a gene: 8. CDR1 is SGHTA and CDR2 is FQGNSA in the germline V gene. This CDR3 reads CASSSSGQGGSYNSPLHF. The CDR3, as DNA: TGTGCCAGCAGCTCCTCCGGACAGGGAGGCTCCTATAATTCACCCCTCCACTTT.